The present TCR beta chain was sequenced within a study of vaccination effects on CD4 cells after COVID-19. V shed 6 bases and J 6 bases; nucleotides not matched to a gene: 11. The CDR3 covers 15 residues. Germline-derived CDR1 and CDR2 are MDHEN and SYDVKM. Produced via immunoSEQ multiplex PCR; TCRdb's table is partial and in-frame only. The table records fewer than 10,000 clones, under 80% of them present only once. Culture proceeded for 10 days, and CD4+ T cells were then isolated. Participants completed two doses of the BNT162b2 or mRNA-1273 vaccine. The authors replaced half the medium with IL-2 medium on days 3 and 7. This clone has just a few counts. Its antigen is currently unknown.

The chain links TRBV28 to TRBJ1-5, with TRBD1 matching 7 bases. The sample was CD4+ T cells from PBMCs cultured without peptide, taken after COVID-19 vaccination. The sequence derives from a human donor who received a COVID-19 vaccine. In nucleotides, the CDR3 is TGTGCCAGCAGCCAGGGAGGGGGCGAGGGTCAGCCCCAGCATTTT. Amino acid sequence: CASSQGGGEGQPQHF. The full variable domain, with the rest looked up from reference TRBV28 and TRBJ1-5, is DVKVTQSSRYLVKRTGEKVFLECVQDMDHENMFWYRQDPGLGLRLIYFSYDVKMKEKGDIPEGYSVSREKKERFSLILESASTNQTSMYLCASSQGGGEGQPQHFGDGTRLSIL.